The clone carrying this T cell receptor (beta chain) came up a few times. The target antigen is unknown. V was pared by 2 bases and J by 6 bases, with 11 bases between. The length of the CDR3 is 14 residues. Germline-derived CDR1 and CDR2 are SGHKS and YYEKEE (reference sequence). Preparing the TCRbeta library involved the use of unique molecular identifiers. TCRdb analysed the PCR reads with MiXCR anew, one entry per CDR3 protein. This repertoire shows more than 200,000 distinct CDR3 sequences, about 8.4% found once; its top ten account for 35% to 45%. This entry is derived from a study of T-cell reconstitution after alpha-beta-depleted transplantation in children. Study-level findings and limits: Where alpha-beta T cells came from about two months after transplant was reportedly several hundred expanded graft clones.

Specimen: PBMCs, mostly from graft donor cells, collected 360 days after TCRalphabeta/CD19-depleted stem cell transplant. This clonotype was sampled from a male patient aged 2-15 years who had a stem cell transplant for acute myeloid leukemia, so the T cells may come from the graft donor. This chain uses TRBV5-5 with TRBJ1-4, with D unresolved. Here the CDR3 DNA reads TGTGCCAGCAGCTTAAGAGTCTTTGATGAAAAACTGTTTTTT. It encodes CASSLRVFDEKLFF.